This entry is about one T cell receptor (beta chain). Its antigen target is currently unknown. From each donor, an approximately 2.5 ml peripheral blood sample was drawn into PAXgene tubes and stored at -80 degrees C. Without any T cell sorting, total RNA was extracted from whole blood using the PAXgene blood miRNA kit on an automated QIAcube. Peripheral blood from monozygotic twin pairs concordant or discordant for inflammatory bowel disease was subjected to deep TCRalpha and TCRbeta repertoire profiling with unique molecular barcoding. For every twin pair, smoking habits were documented, and each individual was categorised as a current, former or never smoker. The source of the sample is a study of monozygotic twins with inflammatory bowel disease (dated by TCRdb to between 2018 and 2021). As for the study more broadly: The full study comprised 30 or so monozygotic twin pairs: nine German pairs (four IBD-concordant, five IBD-discordant) and 19 IBD-discordant Danish pairs. The search for disease-associated traits relied mainly on comparing, within discordant pairs, IBD patients with their genetically identical healthy co-twins. Each individual had, on average, about 151 000 unique TCRalpha sequences and 181 000 unique TCRbeta sequences available for analysis. The research as a whole found: Differing immunosuppressive treatments among patients may have added background noise and inter-individual variability to the repertoires. Concordant and discordant twins showed no difference in repertoire similarity, possibly because of limited statistical power. The results gave no support for a single strong signal or clonotype linked to IBD. Measured by the inverse Simpson index, TCRbeta repertoire diversity was lower in IBD patients than in their healthy co-twins. Compared with healthy twins, IBD patients shared fewer clonotypes with other individuals, and the difference was most pronounced in patients with signs of disease activity. The analysis was unable to tell apart different T cell subtypes.

Libraries were constructed by 5' RACE. Each TCR library was prepared from about 3,300 ng of total RNA. For each sample, cDNA synthesis with SMARTScribe reverse transcriptase was split into eight separate reactions. During cDNA synthesis, unique molecular identifiers containing a 6-nucleotide sample barcode were introduced by template switching. Two nested PCRs of roughly 16 and 10 cycles amplified the TCRalpha and TCRbeta cDNA, and bead purification followed each PCR. Before amplification, the cDNA was both treated with uracil DNA-glycosylase and purified with the QIAquick PCR purification kit. The second PCR added Illumina TruSeq-compatible adapters along with sample-specific barcodes. TapeStation and Qubit were used to check library quality and concentration, and 5 ng of each library went into the pool. The pooled libraries were sequenced with 2 x 100 bp reads and custom sequencing primers on an Illumina HiSeq2500 single-index Rapid Run. In the source study's methods: MiGEC version 1.2.6 was used for UMI-based consensus assembly to correct PCR and sequencing errors. MiXCR version 2.1.1 handled V(D)J alignment, clonotype assembly and CDR3 extraction. Normalisation of gene usage, clonotype sharing and MAIT/NKT TCR abundance was achieved by analysing the top 1000, 10 000 and 20 000 clonotypes per sample. Diversity was computed as the inverse Simpson index with the vegan R package after downsampling to 27 000 UMIs. Paired Mann-Whitney U tests on discordant twin pairs were used, with Benjamini-Hochberg multiple-testing correction. TCRdb reanalyzed the reads, keeping one entry per CDR3 protein sequence and omitting DNA. The authors' filters were not applied to this entry. The table for this sample records 150,000 to 200,000 distinct CDR3 sequences. Clones ranked in the top ten supply 6% to 9.5% of the sample.

The CDR3 sequence holds 11 residues, the cysteine and phenylalanine included. No DNA accompanies this entry. From the germline V gene (reference sequence), CDR1 is MNHNY and CDR2 is SVGAGI. The TCR comes from a human donor with ulcerative colitis or Crohn's disease, or a healthy co-twin of an affected twin (not recorded which). The specimen sequenced was blood. The chain was built from TRBV6-6 and TRBJ2-7. The CDR3 region reads CASSYSQEQYF.